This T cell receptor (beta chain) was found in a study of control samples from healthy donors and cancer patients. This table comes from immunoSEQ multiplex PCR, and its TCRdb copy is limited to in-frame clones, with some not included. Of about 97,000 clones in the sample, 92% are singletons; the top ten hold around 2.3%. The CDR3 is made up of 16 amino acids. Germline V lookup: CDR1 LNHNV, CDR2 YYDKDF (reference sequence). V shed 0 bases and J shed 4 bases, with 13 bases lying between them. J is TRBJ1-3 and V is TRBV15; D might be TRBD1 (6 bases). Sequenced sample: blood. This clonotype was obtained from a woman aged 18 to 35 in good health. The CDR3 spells CATSRDRGGSGNTIYF. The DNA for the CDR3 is TGTGCCACCAGCAGAGATAGGGGGGGTTCAGGAAACACCATATATTTT.